This TCR beta chain was recovered during a study of blood T cell repertoires in COVID-19 (dated by TCRdb to 2018 to 2020). Some background on the complete study: Collaborator samples came from the United States, Italy and Spain and covered acute and convalescent phases of COVID-19. The prospective study material was composed of cDNA or gDNA derived from T cells, B-cell-depleted T cells, or PBMCs. Subjects who had been exposed to COVID-19, were actively infected with it, or had recovered from it provided the deeply sampled blood TCRbeta repertoires that made up the dataset. The repertoires were released in a freely available public database intended as a resource for research on the immune response to SARS-CoV-2. The samples were drawn from two sources: the first 160 participants of the ongoing ImmuneRACE study, and about 1,300 subjects contributed by 6 global collaborators. The sample metadata nearly always contained a de-identified subject ID, COVID-19 status, age in years and sex. Where available, HLA class I and class II types were taken from metadata supplied by the sample provider and were not determined by assay-based typing.

V gives up 6 bases and J gives up 5 bases, and the segment between their germline ends measures 14 bases. The CDR1 and CDR2 encoded by the germline V gene are SNHLY and FYNNEI. Including the terminal cysteine and phenylalanine, the CDR3 comprises 14 residues. The only DNA kept is the CDR3, 42 bases in frame from the first base. General study outcomes and caveats: How much clinical and demographic metadata was included differed by source and by participant, and the metadata was provided uncurated.

In the case of this clone: Its antigen is not yet known. No much larger clonotype is one base removed from it; base qualities were not supplied.

TCRbeta CDR3 regions were amplified from genomic DNA by means of the immunoSEQ Assay, a bias-controlled multiplex PCR. For the original study's pipeline: Nucleated cell counts per sample were estimated from amplification of reference gene primers within the assay. To quantify the absolute abundance of each unique TCRbeta CDR3 rearrangement, sequence reads were collapsed and filtered. Productive Simpson clonality was computed per sample as the square root of Simpson's diversity index over productive rearrangements. TCRdb obtained this table from immuneACCESS and retained in-frame rearrangements with V and J assigned. These tables miss some clones; where compared with another copy, unresolved V genes account for less than half of the shortfall, and the remainder is unexplained. The DNA gave D and trimming, while V, J and clone size come from that table. Present in this sample are about 240,000 clones, roughly 80% of which were seen just once. About 4.4% of the sample comes from the top ten.

Collaborating institutions collected whole blood in K2EDTA tubes following their own protocols. For TCRbeta analysis, collaborators shipped samples as frozen whole blood, isolated PBMCs, or DNA extracted from either of those sample types. The sequence was collected from a woman in her 70s with acute or convalescent COVID-19. The specimen sequenced was peripheral blood. The rearranged segments are TRBV2 and TRBJ1-3, and perhaps TRBD1 as D gene, on 5 matching bases. This receptor carries the CDR3 CASRFDSIRNTIYF. The DNA sequence reads TGTGCCAGCAGATTTGACAGTATCCGAAACACCATATATTTT.